This T cell receptor (beta chain) was sequenced in a study of T-cell memory formation after mild COVID-19. Trimming stripped 5 bases from V and 10 bases from J, with 20 bases between. This CDR3 has 14 amino acids. Germline CDR1 reads SGHTA; CDR2 reads FQGNSA. This clonotype turned up a few times. MiXCR, run by TCRdb on the 5' RACE reads, gives a single entry per CDR3 protein. The sample shows roughly 400,000 distinct CDR3 sequences, about a sixth of them seen only once. The clonotype originates from a man aged 18 to 35 who had mild COVID-19 (a few samples of this study predate the infection). Cell type and time point are not known. Source material: PBMCs or a T cell subset sorted from them (not recorded which). The chain couples TRBV7-2 to TRBJ1-1; D gene uncertain. CDR3 in amino acids: CASSLSSVTARAFF. The CDR3 nucleotides read TGTGCCAGCAGCCTAAGCAGTGTCACCGCTAGAGCTTTCTTT. The full variable domain, its missing parts supplied by reference TRBV7-2 and TRBJ1-1, is GAGVSQSPSNKVTEKGKDVELRCDPISGHTALYWYRQSLGQGLEFLIYFQGNSAPDKSGLPSDRFSAERTGGSVSTLTIQRTQQEDSAVYLCASSLSSVTARAFFGQGTRLTVV.